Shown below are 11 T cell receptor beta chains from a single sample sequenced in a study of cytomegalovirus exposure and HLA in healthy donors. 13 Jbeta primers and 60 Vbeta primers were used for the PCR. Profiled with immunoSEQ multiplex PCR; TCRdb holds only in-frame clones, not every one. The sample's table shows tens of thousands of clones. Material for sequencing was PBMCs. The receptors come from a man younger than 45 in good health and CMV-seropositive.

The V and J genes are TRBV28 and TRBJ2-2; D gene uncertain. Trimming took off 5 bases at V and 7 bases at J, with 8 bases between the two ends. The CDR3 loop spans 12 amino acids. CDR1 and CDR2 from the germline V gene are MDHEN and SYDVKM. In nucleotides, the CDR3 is TGTGCCAGCAGTCCCCTATTCGGGGAGCTGTTTTTT. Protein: CASSPLFGELFF. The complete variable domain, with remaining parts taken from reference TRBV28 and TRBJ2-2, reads DVKVTQSSRYLVKRTGEKVFLECVQDMDHENMFWYRQDPGLGLRLIYFSYDVKMKEKGDIPEGYSVSREKKERFSLILESASTNQTSMYLCASSPLFGELFFGEGSRLTVL.

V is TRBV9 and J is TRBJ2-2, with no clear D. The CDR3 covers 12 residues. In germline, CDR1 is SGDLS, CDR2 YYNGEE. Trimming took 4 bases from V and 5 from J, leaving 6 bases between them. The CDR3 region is CASSYRTGELFF. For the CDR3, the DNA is TGTGCCAGCAGCTATCGGACCGGGGAGCTGTTTTTT.

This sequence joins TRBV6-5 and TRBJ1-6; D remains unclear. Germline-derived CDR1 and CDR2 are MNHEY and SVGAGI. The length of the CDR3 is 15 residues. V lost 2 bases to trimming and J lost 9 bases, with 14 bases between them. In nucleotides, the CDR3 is TGTGCCAGCAGTTACGGTCGCTCAGATGGTTCACCCCTCCACTTT. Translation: CASSYGRSDGSPLHF.

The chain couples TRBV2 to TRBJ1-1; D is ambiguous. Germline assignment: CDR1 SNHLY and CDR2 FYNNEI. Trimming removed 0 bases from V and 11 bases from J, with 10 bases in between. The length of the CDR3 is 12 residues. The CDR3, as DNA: TGTGCCAGCAGTGAAGCGAAGACTATGGCTTTCTTT. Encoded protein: CASSEAKTMAFF.

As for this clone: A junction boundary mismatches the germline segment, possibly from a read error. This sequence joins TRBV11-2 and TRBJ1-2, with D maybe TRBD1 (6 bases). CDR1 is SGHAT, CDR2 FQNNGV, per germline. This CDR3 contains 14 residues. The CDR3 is CASSLDRGAYGYTF. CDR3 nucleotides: TGTGCCAGCAGCCTAGATCGGGGGGCCTATGGCTACACCTTC.

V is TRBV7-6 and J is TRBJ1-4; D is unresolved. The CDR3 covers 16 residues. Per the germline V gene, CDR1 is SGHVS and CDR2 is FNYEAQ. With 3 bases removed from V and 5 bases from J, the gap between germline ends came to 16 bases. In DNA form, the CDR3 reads TGTGCCAGCAGCTTGGAAGGAGGACTCCTGAATGAAAAACTGTTTTTT. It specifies CASSLEGGLLNEKLFF.

Written as DNA, the CDR3 is TGTGCCTGGGGGGGGGCAGGGGCTAACACCATATATTTT. Its protein product is CAWGGAGANTIYF. The V call is TRBV30, the J call TRBJ1-3; possibly TRBD1 for D (6 bases). This CDR3 region has 13 residues. The germline V gene has CDR1 GTSNPN and CDR2 SVGIG (reference sequence). The ends were cut back, 5 bases at V and 7 bases at J, with 15 bases in the middle.

The chain's CDR3 is CASSLGPSSYNEQFF. CDR3 nucleotide sequence: TGTGCCAGCAGCCTGGGGCCCTCCTCCTACAATGAGCAGTTCTTC. This rearrangement joins TRBV5-6 to TRBJ2-1; tentative D call: TRBD1 (5 bases). The V and J ends lost 4 bases and 0 bases respectively, with 11 bases between them. The CDR3 has 15 amino acids. Germline CDR1 reads SGHDT; CDR2 reads YYEEEE. The full variable domain, with the rest looked up from reference TRBV5-6 and TRBJ2-1, is DAGVTQSPTHLIKTRGQQVTLRCSPKSGHDTVSWYQQALGQGPQFIFQYYEEEERQRGNFPDRFSGHQFPNYSSELNVNALLLGDSALYLCASSLGPSSYNEQFFGPGTRLTVL.

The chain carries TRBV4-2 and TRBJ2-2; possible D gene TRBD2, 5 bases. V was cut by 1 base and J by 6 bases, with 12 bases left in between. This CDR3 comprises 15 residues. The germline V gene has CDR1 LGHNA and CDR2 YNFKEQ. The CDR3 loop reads CASSQVGSNAGELFF. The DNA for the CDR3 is TGTGCCAGCAGCCAAGTAGGGAGTAACGCCGGGGAGCTGTTTTTT.

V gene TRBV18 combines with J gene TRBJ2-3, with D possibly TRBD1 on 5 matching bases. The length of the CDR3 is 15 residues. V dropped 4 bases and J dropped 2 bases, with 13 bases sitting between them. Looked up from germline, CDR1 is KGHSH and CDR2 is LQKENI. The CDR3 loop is CASSLQGTVTDTQYF. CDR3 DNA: TGTGCCAGCTCACTCCAGGGAACGGTCACAGATACGCAGTATTTT.

CDR3 nucleotides: TGTGCCACCAGCAGAGCCGGGGGTGGAGACGAGCAGTACTTC. This encodes CATSRAGGGDEQYF. The rearrangement links TRBV15 to TRBJ2-7; weak D call: TRBD2 (6 bases). CDR1 is LNHNV and CDR2 is YYDKDF in the germline V gene (reference sequence). With 1 base removed from V and 5 bases from J, the gap between germline ends came to 12 bases. The CDR3 extends over 14 amino acids.